This T cell receptor beta chain came from a study of blood T cell repertoires in COVID-19. Background on the study: COVID-19 samples, acute and convalescent, were from the United States, Italy and Spain.

Libraries were prepared by immunoSEQ multiplex PCR; TCRdb keeps only in-frame clonotypes and omits some of them. This table holds under 250,000 clones, around four fifths found once. Sequencing used peripheral blood. The sequence came from a man aged 35 to 55 with active or convalescent COVID-19.

The CDR3 region is CASRQLAGTDTQYF. The CDR3 DNA follows: TGTGCCAGCAGACAACTAGCGGGCACAGATACGCAGTATTTT. This chain uses TRBV6-5 with TRBJ2-3; TRBD2 agrees at 8 bases. The trim removed 6 bases at V and 1 base at J, leaving 3 bases unmatched. The germline V gene has CDR1 MNHEY and CDR2 SVGAGI. CDR3 size: 14 residues.